This entry features one T cell receptor (beta chain) sequence. Germline-derived CDR1 and CDR2 are LGHDT and YNNKEL (reference sequence). The length of the CDR3 is 18 residues. The V and J ends lost 6 bases and 0 bases, in that order; junction bases with no gene match: 10. TCRdb independently ran MiXCR on the 5' RACE reads; one entry per CDR3 protein. The table includes about 890,000 distinct CDR3 sequences, 9% to 15% detected once. This specimen belongs to a study of identical twins. Another study also made use of these data, one on yellow fever vaccine responses in identical twins.

This TCR was recovered from a woman under 30 in good health. Input material: PBMCs. The chain employs TRBV3-1 and TRBJ2-3; 12 bases are a match to TRBD2. CDR3 sequence (DNA): TGTGCCAGCAGTCAGCGGCGGACTAGCGGGGTCAGCACAGATACGCAGTATTTT. This encodes CASSQRRTSGVSTDTQYF.